The rows below give T cell receptor beta chains drawn from one sample of a study of blood T cell repertoires in COVID-19. Repertoires were generated with immunoSEQ multiplex PCR, while TCRdb's copy carries only in-frame clones and drops some. The table records under 35,000 clones, over 75% of them present only once. The specimen was peripheral blood. The receptors were sampled from a woman aged 55-69 years with active COVID-19. CDR3s leave out the opening cysteine and the closing phenylalanine or tryptophan. Some rows have no size entry. The others give once, few or many, or a class for an expanded clone.

clone size,V gene,CDR3 protein
.,TRBV20-1,SASTWGGGTEAF
.,TRBV10-3,AISDWTGGSKNIQY
once,TRBV5-1,ASSLMTEGETQY
.,TRBV15,ATSTGSFAQY
.,TRBV7-9,ASSNPEPLKLTDTQY
few,TRBV4-2,ASSQDRRITDTQY
.,TRBV6-5,ASGGGTDTQY
.,TRBV29-1,SVARDARKGQDTDTQY
.,TRBV7-3,ASSLGLGLAGQGEQF
.,TRBV6-5,ATGTANYGYT
once,TRBV19,AASGGATDTQY
.,TRBV30,AGTGGYGYT
.,TRBV18,ASSPPAGAETQY
.,TRBV4-1,ASSHSPSRQGSPLH
few,TRBV4-1,ASSQEIGGLARGPGELF
.,TRBV6-5,ASSYFRNTEAF
.,TRBV19,ASSIGAGGNTEAF
.,TRBV21-1,ASSKGGVMNTEAF
.,TRBV27,ASRPDRHYNEQF
.,TRBV18,ASSPGRGITEAF
.,TRBV5-1,ASSLYRDTSTDTQY
.,TRBV27,ASRPWGGVVLAF
.,TRBV7-2,ASSFRPLGDTQY
.,TRBV2,ASRVGGYGYT
.,TRBV2,ASSESMLVVRGYT
.,TRBV5-6,ASSFSSGGNNEQF